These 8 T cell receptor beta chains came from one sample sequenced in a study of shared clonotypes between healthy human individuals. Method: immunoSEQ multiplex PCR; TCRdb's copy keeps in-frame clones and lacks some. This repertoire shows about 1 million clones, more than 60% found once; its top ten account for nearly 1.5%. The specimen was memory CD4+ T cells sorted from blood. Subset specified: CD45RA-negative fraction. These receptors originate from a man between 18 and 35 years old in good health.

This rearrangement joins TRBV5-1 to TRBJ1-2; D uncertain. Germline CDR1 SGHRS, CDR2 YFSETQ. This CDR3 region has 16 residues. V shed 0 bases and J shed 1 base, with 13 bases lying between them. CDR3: CASSLGGIGSNYGYTF. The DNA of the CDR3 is TGCGCCAGCAGCTTGGGGGGAATAGGAAGTAACTATGGCTACACCTTC.

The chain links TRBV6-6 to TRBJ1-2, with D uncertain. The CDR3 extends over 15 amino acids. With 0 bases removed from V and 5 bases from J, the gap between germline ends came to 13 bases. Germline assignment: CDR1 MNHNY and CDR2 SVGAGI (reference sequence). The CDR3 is CASSYSWVGEYGYTF. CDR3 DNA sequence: TGTGCCAGCAGTTACTCGTGGGTCGGTGAATATGGCTACACCTTC.

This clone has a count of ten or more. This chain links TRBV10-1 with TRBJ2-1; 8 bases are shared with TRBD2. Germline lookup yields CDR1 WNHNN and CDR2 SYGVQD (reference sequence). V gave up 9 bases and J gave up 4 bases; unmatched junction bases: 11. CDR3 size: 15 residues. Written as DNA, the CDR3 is TGCGCCAGTACCGGGACTAGTTTTGTTTACAATGAGCAGTTCTTC. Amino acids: CASTGTSFVYNEQFF.

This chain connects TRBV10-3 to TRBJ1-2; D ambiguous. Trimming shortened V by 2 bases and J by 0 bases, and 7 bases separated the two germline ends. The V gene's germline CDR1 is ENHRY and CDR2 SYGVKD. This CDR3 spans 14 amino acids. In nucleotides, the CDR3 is TGTGCCATCAGTGAGAGGGCGGCTAACTATGGCTACACCTTC. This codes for CAISERAANYGYTF.

The DNA of the CDR3 is TGTGCCAGCACCTTTGACAGGGCTAACTATGGCTACACCTTC. Translating it yields CASTFDRANYGYTF. The V gene is TRBV5-5, the J gene TRBJ1-2; 7 nucleotides line up with TRBD1. The CDR3 length is 14 residues. V lost 6 bases and J lost 0; bases outside the gene matches: 5. Germline loops: CDR1 SGHKS, CDR2 YYEKEE (reference sequence).

The CDR3 protein is CASSQVIREEKLFF. In DNA, the CDR3 is TGCGCCAGCAGCCAAGTGATCCGGGAGGAAAAACTGTTTTTT. The rearrangement joins TRBV4-1 to TRBJ1-4, with D unresolved. The length of the CDR3 is 14 residues. Germline CDR1 is MGHRA and CDR2 is YSYEKL. V was shortened by 1 base and J by 8 bases, with 11 bases between the two germline ends.

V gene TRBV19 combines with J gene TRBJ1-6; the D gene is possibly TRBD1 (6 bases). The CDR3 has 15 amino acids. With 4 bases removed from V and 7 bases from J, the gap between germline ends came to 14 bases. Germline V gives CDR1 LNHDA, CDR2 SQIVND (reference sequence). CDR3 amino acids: CASSTADSQNSPLHF. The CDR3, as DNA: TGTGCCAGTAGTACGGCGGACAGTCAAAATTCACCCCTCCACTTT.

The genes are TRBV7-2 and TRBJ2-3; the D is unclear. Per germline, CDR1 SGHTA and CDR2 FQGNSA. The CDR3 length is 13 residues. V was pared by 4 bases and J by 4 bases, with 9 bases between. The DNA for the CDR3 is TGTGCCAGCAGCTCTCGACGGGCAGATACGCAGTATTTT. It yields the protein CASSSRRADTQYF. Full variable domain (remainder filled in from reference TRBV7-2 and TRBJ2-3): GAGVSQSPSNKVTEKGKDVELRCDPISGHTALYWYRQSLGQGLEFLIYFQGNSAPDKSGLPSDRFSAERTGGSVSTLTIQRTQQEDSAVYLCASSSRRADTQYFGPGTRLTVL.